This TCR beta chain was profiled in a study of T cell repertoires in cytomegalovirus infection. Study details: Public TCR beta signatures indicated both CMV infection and matching HLA type.

This clonotype was detected many times. Its antigen is not known. The V segment lost 11 bases and the J segment 4 bases; nucleotides outside the gene matches: 13. The length of the CDR3 is 14 residues. Germline values: CDR1 SNHLY, CDR2 FYNNEI. Overall study results and limits: Cumulative public TCR beta family frequency identified carriers of CMV plus the relevant HLA. The study found HLA-C-restricted CMV-specific TCR beta clonotypes dominating the ex vivo response.

TCRdb re-analysed the reads in MiXCR, keeping a single row per CDR3 protein. The sample lists about 920,000 distinct CDR3 sequences; around 32% were seen once. The sample here was cultured CD8+ T cells from PBMCs, taken from culture after CMV antigen stimulation. This sequence was found in a human donor in good health (CMV status not recorded). Some clones in this sample may be carry-over from other donors' samples. V gene TRBV2 combines with J gene TRBJ2-5; 7 positions agree with TRBD2. CDR3 coding DNA: TGTGCCTCAGCTCCCTCCCCGGGGGGAGAGACCCAGTACTTC. It encodes CASAPSPGGETQYF. Supplemented by reference TRBV2 and TRBJ2-5, the full variable domain reads EPEVTQTPSHQVTQMGQEVILRCVPISNHLYFYWYRQILGQKVEFLVSFYNNEISEKSEIFDDQFSVERPDGSNFTLKIRSTKLEDSAMYFCASAPSPGGETQYFGPGTRLLVL.